This TCR beta chain was captured by sequencing in a study of response to subunit inactivated influenza vaccine. The CDR3 contains 16 residues. J gave up 5 bases and V 5 bases, and 12 bases lay outside the gene matches. Germline CDR1 SEHNR, CDR2 FQNEAQ (reference sequence). Study findings and constraints: Each seasonal flu vaccination may recruit only limited new T cells, authors suggested.

The table lists this clonotype with a few counts. Its matching antigen is unknown. TCRdb re-called the RT-PCR reads through MiXCR, storing one row per CDR3 protein. The data contain more than 700,000 distinct CDR3 sequences, around 20% of them seen just once; the ten biggest clones take up roughly a tenth. This sample comprised PBMCs from blood, obtained 4 to 6 days after vaccination. V is TRBV7-9 and J is TRBJ1-5; 7 nucleotides align to TRBD1. The TCR was taken from a man between 45 and 60 years old who received an inactivated influenza vaccine. The DNA for the CDR3 is TGTGCCAGCAGCACAACCTCGACAGGGCCTTATCAGCCCCAGCATTTT. Translation: CASSTTSTGPYQPQHF.